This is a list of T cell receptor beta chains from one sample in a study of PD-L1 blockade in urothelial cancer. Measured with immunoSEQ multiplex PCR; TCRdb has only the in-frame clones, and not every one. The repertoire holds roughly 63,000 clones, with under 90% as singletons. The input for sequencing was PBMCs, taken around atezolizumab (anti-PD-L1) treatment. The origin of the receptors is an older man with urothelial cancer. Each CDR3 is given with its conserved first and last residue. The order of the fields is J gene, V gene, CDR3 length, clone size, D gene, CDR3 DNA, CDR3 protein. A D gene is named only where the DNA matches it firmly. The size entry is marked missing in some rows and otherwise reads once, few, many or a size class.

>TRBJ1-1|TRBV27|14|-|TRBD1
TGTGCCAGCAGTATCAGGGGGCAGAACACTGAAGCTTTCTTT
CASSIRGQNTEAFF
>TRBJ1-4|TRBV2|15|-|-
TGTGCCAGCAGTGACTCGGGGGAAACGACTGAAAAACTGTTTTTT
CASSDSGETTEKLFF
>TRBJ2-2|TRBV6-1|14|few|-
TGTGCCAGCAGGCCGCCAGGGAGGACCGGGGAGCTGTTTTTT
CASRPPGRTGELFF
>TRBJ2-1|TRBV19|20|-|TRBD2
TGTGCCAGTAGTATAGATCGGGGGACTAGCGGGAGATTGGGCTACAATGAGCAGTTCTTC
CASSIDRGTSGRLGYNEQFF
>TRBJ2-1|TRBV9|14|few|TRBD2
TGTGCCAGCAGCGTAGAGACGGCTAGCGGGGAGCAGTTCTTC
CASSVETASGEQFF
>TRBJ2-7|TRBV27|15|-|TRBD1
TGTGCCAGCAGTCCAACAAGGACAGGGGAGTACGAGCAGTACTTC
CASSPTRTGEYEQYF
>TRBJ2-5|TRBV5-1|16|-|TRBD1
TGCGCCAGCAGCTTGGGAGGGGGCCGTTCTATAGAGACCCAGTACTTC
CASSLGGGRSIETQYF
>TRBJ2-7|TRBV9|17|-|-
TGTGCCAGCAGCGTAGATGGTGTGGAGCAGGGAAGCTACGAGCAGTACTTC
CASSVDGVEQGSYEQYF
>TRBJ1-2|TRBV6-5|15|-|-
TGTGCCAGCAGTTACTCGCGGGTCGGGCCCTATGGCTACACCTTC
CASSYSRVGPYGYTF
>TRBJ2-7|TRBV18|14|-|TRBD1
TGTGCCAGCTCACCTTCGGCGGACAGGTTCGAGCAGTACTTC
CASSPSADRFEQYF
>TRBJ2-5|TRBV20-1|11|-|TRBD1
TGCAGTGCTACGACAGGGGGCCCCCAGTACTTC
CSATTGGPQYF
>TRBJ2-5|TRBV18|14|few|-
TGTGCCAGCTCACCAAGGCCAGGGCCAGAGACCCAGTACTTC
CASSPRPGPETQYF
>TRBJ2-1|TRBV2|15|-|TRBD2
TGTGCCAGCACCGGGACTAGCGGGAGAGGAAATGAGCAGTTCTTC
CASTGTSGRGNEQFF
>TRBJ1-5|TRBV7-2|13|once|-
TGTGCCAGCAGCTTAGCAGGGGATCAGCCCCAGCATTTT
CASSLAGDQPQHF
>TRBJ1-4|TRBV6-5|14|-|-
TGTGCCAGCAGCACGACAGGATCGAGAGAAAAACTGTTTTTT
CASSTTGSREKLFF
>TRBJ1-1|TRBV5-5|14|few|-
TGTGCCAGCAGCTTGGTTGGGAGGGCCACTGAAGCTTTCTTT
CASSLVGRATEAFF
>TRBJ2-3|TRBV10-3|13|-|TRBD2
TGTGCCATCTTAGCGGGGGTGACAGATACGCAGTATTTT
CAILAGVTDTQYF
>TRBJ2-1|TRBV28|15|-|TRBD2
TGTGCCAGCATCCGGGGGGGGGTCTCCTACAATGAGCAGTTCTTC
CASIRGGVSYNEQFF
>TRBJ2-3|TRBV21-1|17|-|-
TGTGCCAGCAGCACCCCGACTAGCGCATACCCCACAGATACGCAGTATTTT
CASSTPTSAYPTDTQYF
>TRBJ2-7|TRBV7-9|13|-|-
TGTGCCAGCAGCCCCGGGACACCCTACGAGCAGTACTTC
CASSPGTPYEQYF
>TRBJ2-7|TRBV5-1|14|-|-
TGCGCCAGCAGCTTGGCCGGGGGGCCCTACGAGCAGTACTTC
CASSLAGGPYEQYF
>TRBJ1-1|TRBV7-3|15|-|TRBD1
TGTGCCAGCAGCTTGACAGGGGGCTCCCAAAACGGAGCTTTCTTT
CASSLTGGSQNGAFF
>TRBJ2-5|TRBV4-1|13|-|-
TGCGCCAGCAGCCGCGGCCCCCAAGAGACCCAGTACTTC
CASSRGPQETQYF
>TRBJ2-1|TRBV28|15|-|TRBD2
TGTGCCAGCAGTACCGCTAGCGGGAGTGGCGATGAGCAGTTCTTC
CASSTASGSGDEQFF
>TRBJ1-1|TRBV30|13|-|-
TGTGCCTGGAAAGGACAGCTGAACACTGAAGCTTTCTTT
CAWKGQLNTEAFF
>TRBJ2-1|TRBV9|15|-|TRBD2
TGTGCCAGCAGCGAGGCTAGCGGGACCCCTTATGAGCAGTTCTTC
CASSEASGTPYEQFF
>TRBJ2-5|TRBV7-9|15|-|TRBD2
TGTGCCAGCAGCTTAGAAGGCGGGAGGCAAGAGACCCAGTACTTC
CASSLEGGRQETQYF
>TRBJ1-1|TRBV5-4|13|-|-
TGTGCCAGCAGCGAGGTGGGTAACACTGAAGCTTTCTTT
CASSEVGNTEAFF
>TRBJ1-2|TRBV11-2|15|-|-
TGTGCCAGCAGCTCCCCCGGGGGGAGAAACTATGGCTACACCTTC
CASSSPGGRNYGYTF
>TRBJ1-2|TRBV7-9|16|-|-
TGTGCCAGCAGCTTAGGGGCACAGGGAGGGGCTTATGGCTACACCTTC
CASSLGAQGGAYGYTF
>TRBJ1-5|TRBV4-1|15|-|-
TGCGCCAGCAGCCACAACAGGGTTAGCAATCAGCCCCAGCATTTT
CASSHNRVSNQPQHF
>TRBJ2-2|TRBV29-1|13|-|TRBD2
TGCAGCGCCGAGACTAGCGGAATCGGGGAGCTGTTTTTT
CSAETSGIGELFF
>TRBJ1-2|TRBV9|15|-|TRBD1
TGTGCCAGCAGCGTAGAAACAGGGGGCGTCTATGGCTACACCTTC
CASSVETGGVYGYTF
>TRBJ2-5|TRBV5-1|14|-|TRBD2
TGCGCCAGCATGGACGGGGGGGGGCAAGAGACCCAGTACTTC
CASMDGGGQETQYF
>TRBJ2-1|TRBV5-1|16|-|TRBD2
TGCGCCAGCAGCTTGGTTATTAGCGGGAGAAGTAATGAGCAGTTCTTC
CASSLVISGRSNEQFF
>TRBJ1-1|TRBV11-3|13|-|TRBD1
TGTGCCAGCAGCCGGGACAGGGACGCTGAAGCTTTCTTT
CASSRDRDAEAFF
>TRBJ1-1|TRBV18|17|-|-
TGTGCCAGCTCACCATTCAACTCCGGGATCCCGGGGACTGAAGCTTTCTTT
CASSPFNSGIPGTEAFF
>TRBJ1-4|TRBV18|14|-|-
TGTGCCAGCTCACCACCGACAGTCGGAGAAAAACTGTTTTTT
CASSPPTVGEKLFF